This T cell receptor beta chain was sequenced during a study of blood T cell repertoires in COVID-19. Study as a whole: The analysed material was cDNA or gDNA that came from T cells, B-cell-depleted T cells, or PBMCs.

Some clones are missing from TCRdb's copy, which holds only in-frame ones; the method was immunoSEQ multiplex PCR. Seen here are 40,000 to 50,000 clones, 87% observed once, and the top ten hold 4.3%. The V gene end was trimmed by 4 bases and the J gene end by 0 bases; junction bases not matched to a gene: 7. The CDR3 runs to 18 residues. CDR1 and CDR2 (germline): SGHTA, FQGNSA. This clone was observed a few times. The TCR was taken from a man in his fifties or sixties with acute or convalescent COVID-19. The chain is built from TRBV7-2 and TRBJ1-6, with 9 bases aligning to TRBD1. Sequencing was done on a sample of peripheral blood. CDR3 sequence reads: CASSSPGTGLSYNSPLHF. The CDR3 bases are TGTGCCAGCAGCTCGCCCGGGACAGGGCTCTCCTATAATTCACCCCTCCACTTT.